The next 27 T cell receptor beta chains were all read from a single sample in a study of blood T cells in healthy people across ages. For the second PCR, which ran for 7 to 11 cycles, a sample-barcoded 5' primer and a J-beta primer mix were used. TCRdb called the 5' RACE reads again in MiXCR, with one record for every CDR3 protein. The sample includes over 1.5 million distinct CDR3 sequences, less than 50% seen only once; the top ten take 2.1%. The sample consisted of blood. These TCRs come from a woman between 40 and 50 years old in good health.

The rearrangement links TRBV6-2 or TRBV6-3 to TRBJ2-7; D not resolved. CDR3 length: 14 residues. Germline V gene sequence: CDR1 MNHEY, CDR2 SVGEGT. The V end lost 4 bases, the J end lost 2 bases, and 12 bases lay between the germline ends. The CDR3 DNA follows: TGTGCCAGCAGTTGCTCTGGCGCTACCTACGAGCAGTACTTC. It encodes CASSCSGATYEQYF.

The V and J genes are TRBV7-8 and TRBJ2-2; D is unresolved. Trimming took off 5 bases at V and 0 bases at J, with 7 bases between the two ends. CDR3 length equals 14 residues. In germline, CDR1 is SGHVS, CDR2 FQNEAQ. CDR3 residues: CASSAVSNTGELFF. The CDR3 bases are TGTGCCAGCAGCGCCGTATCGAACACCGGGGAGCTGTTTTTT.

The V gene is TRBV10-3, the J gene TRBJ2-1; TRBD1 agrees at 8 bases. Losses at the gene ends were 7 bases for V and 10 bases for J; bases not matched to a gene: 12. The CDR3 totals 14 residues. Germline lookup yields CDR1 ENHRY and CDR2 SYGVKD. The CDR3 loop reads CAITPGTGSYEQFF. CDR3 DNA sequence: TGTGCCATCACCCCAGGGACAGGCTCCTACGAGCAGTTCTTC.

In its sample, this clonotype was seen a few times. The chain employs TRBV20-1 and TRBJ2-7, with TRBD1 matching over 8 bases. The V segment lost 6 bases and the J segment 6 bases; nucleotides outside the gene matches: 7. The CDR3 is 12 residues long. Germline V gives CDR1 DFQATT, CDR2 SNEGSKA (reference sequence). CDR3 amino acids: CSASRDRFEQYF. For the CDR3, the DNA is TGCAGTGCCAGCCGGGACAGGTTCGAGCAGTACTTC.

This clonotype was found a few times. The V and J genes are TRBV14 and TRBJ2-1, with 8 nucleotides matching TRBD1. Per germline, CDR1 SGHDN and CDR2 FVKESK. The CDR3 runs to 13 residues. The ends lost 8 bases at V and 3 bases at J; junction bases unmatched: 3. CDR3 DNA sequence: TGTGCCAGCCGGACAGGGAACTACAATGAGCAGTTCTTC. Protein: CASRTGNYNEQFF.

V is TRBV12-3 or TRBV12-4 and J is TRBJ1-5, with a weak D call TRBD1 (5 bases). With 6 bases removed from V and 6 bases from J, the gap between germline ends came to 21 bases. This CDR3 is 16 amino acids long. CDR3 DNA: TGTGCCAGCAGCCGTACCCCGGTAGGGGTCGGTCAGCCCCAGCATTTT. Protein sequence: CASSRTPVGVGQPQHF.

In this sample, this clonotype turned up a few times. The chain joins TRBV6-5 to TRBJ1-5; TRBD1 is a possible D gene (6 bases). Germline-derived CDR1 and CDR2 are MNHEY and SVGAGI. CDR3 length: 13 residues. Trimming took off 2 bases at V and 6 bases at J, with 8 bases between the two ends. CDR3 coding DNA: TGTGCCAGCAGTTACACAGGGACTCAGCCCCAGCATTTT. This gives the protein CASSYTGTQPQHF.

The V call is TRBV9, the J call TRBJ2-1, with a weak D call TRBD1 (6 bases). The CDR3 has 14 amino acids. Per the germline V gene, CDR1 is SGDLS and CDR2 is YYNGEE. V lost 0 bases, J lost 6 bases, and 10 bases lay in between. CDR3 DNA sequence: TGTGCCAGCAGCGTAGAACAGGGCCGCAATGAGCAGTTCTTC. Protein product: CASSVEQGRNEQFF. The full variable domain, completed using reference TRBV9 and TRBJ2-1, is DSGVTQTPKHLITATGQRVTLRCSPRSGDLSVYWYQQSLDQGLQFLIQYYNGEERAKGNILERFSAQQFPDLHSELNLSSLELGDSALYFCASSVEQGRNEQFFGPGTRLTVL.

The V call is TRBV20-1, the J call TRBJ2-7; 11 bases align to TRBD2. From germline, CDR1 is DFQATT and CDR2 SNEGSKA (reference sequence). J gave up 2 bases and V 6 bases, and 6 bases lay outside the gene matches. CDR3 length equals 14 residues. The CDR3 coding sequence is TGCAGTGCGAAGATAGCGGGGGGGACCTACGAGCAGTACTTC. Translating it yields CSAKIAGGTYEQYF.

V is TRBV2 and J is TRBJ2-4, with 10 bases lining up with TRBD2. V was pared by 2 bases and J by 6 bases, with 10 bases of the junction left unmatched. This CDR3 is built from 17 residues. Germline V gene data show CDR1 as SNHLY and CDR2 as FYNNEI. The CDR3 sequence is CASSEHSASGGANIQYF. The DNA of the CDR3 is TGTGCCAGCAGTGAACATTCCGCAAGCGGGGGGGCAAACATTCAGTACTTC.

The CDR3 loop is CASSSPGAGVTDTQYF. The CDR3 nucleotides are TGTGCCAGCAGTTCCCCCGGAGCGGGGGTCACAGATACGCAGTATTTT. The chain joins TRBV12-3 or TRBV12-4 to TRBJ2-3; 8 bases are a match to TRBD2. The CDR3 is made up of 16 amino acids. With V trimmed by 4 bases and J by 2 bases, 8 bases remained unmatched.

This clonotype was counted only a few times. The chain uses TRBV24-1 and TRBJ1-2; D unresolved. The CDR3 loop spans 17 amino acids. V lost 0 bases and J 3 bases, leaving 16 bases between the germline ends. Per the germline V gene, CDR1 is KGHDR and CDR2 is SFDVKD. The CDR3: CATSDLHSLLRYYGYTF. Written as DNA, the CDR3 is TGTGCCACCAGTGATTTGCACTCACTGCTCCGCTACTATGGCTACACCTTC.

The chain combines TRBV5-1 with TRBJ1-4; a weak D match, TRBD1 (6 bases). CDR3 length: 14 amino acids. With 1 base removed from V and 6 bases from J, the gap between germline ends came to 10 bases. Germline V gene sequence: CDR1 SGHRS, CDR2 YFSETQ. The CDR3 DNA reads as TGCGCCAGCAGCTTGACACACAGGGATGAAAAACTGTTTTTT. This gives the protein CASSLTHRDEKLFF.

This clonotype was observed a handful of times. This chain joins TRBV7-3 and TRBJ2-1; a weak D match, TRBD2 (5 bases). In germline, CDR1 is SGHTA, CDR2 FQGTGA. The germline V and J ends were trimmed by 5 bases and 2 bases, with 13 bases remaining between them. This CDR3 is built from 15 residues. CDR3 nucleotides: TGTGCCAGCAGCCCAGCGAGGGTCCCCTACAATGAGCAGTTCTTC. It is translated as CASSPARVPYNEQFF.

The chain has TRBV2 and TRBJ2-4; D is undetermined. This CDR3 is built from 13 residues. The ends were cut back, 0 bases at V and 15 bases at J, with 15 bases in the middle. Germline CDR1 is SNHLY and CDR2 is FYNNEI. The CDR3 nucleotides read TGTGCCAGCAGTGAAGCGGGGATCAAACAGACGTACTTC. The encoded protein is CASSEAGIKQTYF.

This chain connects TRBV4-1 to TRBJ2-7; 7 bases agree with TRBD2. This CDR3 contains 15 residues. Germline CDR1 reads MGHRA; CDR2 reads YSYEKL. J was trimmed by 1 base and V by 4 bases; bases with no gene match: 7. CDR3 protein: CASSRNLAASYEQYF. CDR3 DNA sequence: TGCGCCAGCAGCCGAAACCTAGCGGCTTCCTACGAGCAGTACTTC.

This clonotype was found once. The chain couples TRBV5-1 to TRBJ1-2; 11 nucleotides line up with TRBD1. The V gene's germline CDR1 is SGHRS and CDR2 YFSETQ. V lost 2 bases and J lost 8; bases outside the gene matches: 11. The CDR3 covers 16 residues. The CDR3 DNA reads TGCGCCAGCAGCTTTACAATGGACAGGGGGCAGGAAGGCTACACCTTC. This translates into CASSFTMDRGQEGYTF.

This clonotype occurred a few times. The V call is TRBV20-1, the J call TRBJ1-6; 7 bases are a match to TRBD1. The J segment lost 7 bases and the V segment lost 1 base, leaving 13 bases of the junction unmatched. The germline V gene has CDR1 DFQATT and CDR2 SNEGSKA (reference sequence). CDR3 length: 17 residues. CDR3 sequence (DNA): TGCAGTGCTAGAGTGCCCTGGGACAGCGACCCCAATTCACCCCTCCACTTT. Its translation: CSARVPWDSDPNSPLHF.

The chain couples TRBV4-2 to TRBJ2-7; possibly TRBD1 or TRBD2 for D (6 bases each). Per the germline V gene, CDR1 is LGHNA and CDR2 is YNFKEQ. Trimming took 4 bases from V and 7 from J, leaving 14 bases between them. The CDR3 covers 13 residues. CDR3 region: CASSLSGAEEQYF. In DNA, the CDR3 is TGTGCCAGCAGCCTCTCGGGGGCAGAAGAGCAGTACTTC.

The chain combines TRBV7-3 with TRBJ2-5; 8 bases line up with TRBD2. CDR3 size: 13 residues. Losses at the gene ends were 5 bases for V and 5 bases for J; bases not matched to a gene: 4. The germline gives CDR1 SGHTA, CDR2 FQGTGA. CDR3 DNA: TGTGCCAGCAGCGCGACTAGCGCGGAGACCCAGTACTTC. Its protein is CASSATSAETQYF.

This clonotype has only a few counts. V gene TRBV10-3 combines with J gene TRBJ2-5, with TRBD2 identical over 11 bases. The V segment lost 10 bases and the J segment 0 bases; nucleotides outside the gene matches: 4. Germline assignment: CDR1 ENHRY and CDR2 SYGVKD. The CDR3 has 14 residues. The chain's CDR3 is CATSSGGYQETQYF. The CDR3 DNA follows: TGTGCCACCTCTAGCGGGGGGTACCAAGAGACCCAGTACTTC.

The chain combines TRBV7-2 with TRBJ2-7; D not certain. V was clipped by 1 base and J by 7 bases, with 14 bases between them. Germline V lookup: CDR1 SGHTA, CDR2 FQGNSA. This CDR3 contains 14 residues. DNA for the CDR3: TGTGCCAGCAGCTTAGTCAAGGTACCAAATGAGCAGTACTTC. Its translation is CASSLVKVPNEQYF.

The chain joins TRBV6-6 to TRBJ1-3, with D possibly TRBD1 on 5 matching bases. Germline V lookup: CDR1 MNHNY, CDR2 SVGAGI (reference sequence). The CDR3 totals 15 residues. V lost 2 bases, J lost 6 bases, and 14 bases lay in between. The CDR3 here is CASSYQGGSENTIYF. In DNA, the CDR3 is TGTGCCAGCAGTTACCAGGGTGGGTCAGAAAACACCATATATTTT.

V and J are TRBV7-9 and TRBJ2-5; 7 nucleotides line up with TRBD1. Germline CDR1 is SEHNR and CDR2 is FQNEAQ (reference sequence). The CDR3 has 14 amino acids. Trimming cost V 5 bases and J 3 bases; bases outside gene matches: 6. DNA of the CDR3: TGTGCCAGCAGCGGTGGGACAGCCGAAGAGACCCAGTACTTC. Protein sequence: CASSGGTAEETQYF.

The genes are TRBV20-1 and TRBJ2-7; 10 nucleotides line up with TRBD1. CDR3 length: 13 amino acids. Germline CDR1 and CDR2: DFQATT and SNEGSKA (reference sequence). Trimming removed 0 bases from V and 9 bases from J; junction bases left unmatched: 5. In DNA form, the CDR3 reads TGCAGTGCTAGAGAGGACAGGGGGGTGGGGCAGTACTTC. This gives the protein CSAREDRGVGQYF.

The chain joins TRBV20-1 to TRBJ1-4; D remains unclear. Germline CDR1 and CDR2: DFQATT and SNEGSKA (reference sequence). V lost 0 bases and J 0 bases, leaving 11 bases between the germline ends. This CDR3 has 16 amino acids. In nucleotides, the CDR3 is TGCAGTGCTAGAGATCGGGTGGGCTCAACTAATGAAAAACTGTTTTTT. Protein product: CSARDRVGSTNEKLFF.

The CDR3 bases are TGCGCCAGCAGCCGCCAACTAGCGGGGGTTAGCTCTGGGGCCAACGTCCTGACTTTC. This sequence encodes CASSRQLAGVSSGANVLTF. The chain combines TRBV4-3 with TRBJ2-6, with 11 bases that match TRBD2. The trim removed 4 bases at V and 0 bases at J, leaving 8 bases unmatched. Germline CDR1 and CDR2: LGHNA and YSLEER. The CDR3 contains 19 residues.